The 25 T cell receptor beta chains below were found in one sample sequenced in a study of blood T cell repertoires in COVID-19. TCRdb's table, derived via immunoSEQ multiplex PCR, lists solely in-frame clones and lacks some. The data hold some 110,000 clones, with less than 90% observed a single time. The sequencing input was peripheral blood. These receptors were obtained from a man aged 70-80 years who had recovered from COVID-19.

The chain has TRBV7-2 and TRBJ2-1; TRBD1 aligns across 7 bases. Looked up from germline, CDR1 is SGHTA and CDR2 is FQGNSA. With 5 bases clipped from V and 0 bases from J, the junction kept 4 bases outside the gene matches. The CDR3 extends over 15 amino acids. For the CDR3, the DNA is TGTGCCAGCAGCCCCCGGGACAGCTCCTACAATGAGCAGTTCTTC. Its protein product is CASSPRDSSYNEQFF.

The chain carries TRBV27 and TRBJ2-1, with 13 bases that match TRBD2. From germline, CDR1 is MNHEY and CDR2 SMNVEV (reference sequence). The length of the CDR3 is 15 residues. V was clipped by 6 bases and J by 8 bases; unmatched bases: 7. The DNA of the CDR3 is TGTGCCAGCAGACAACTAGCGGGAGGGCCGGATGAGCAGTTCTTC. Translated: CASRQLAGGPDEQFF.

The J gene is TRBJ2-7, the V gene TRBV11-2; 8 positions match TRBD1. The CDR3 length is 14 residues. V trimming: 3 bases; J trimming: 3 bases; junction bases outside the gene matches: 4. Germline lookup yields CDR1 SGHAT and CDR2 FQNNGV. CDR3 sequence reads: CASSFGDRLYEQYF. As DNA, the CDR3 is TGTGCCAGCAGCTTCGGGGACAGGCTCTACGAGCAGTACTTC. The full variable domain, rest sourced from reference TRBV11-2 and TRBJ2-7, is EAGVAQSPRYKIIEKRQSVAFWCNPISGHATLYWYQQILGQGPKLLIQFQNNGVVDDSQLPKDRFSAERLKGVDSTLKIQPAKLEDSAVYLCASSFGDRLYEQYFGPGTRLTVT.

V gene TRBV6-5 combines with J gene TRBJ2-5; tentative D call: TRBD1 (5 bases). This CDR3 spans 14 amino acids. Germline lookup yields CDR1 MNHEY and CDR2 SVGAGI. The V end was cut by 4 bases, the J end by 2 bases, with 11 bases between. This CDR3 reads CASSSRTGQETQYF. In DNA, the CDR3 is TGTGCCAGCAGTTCGCGCACAGGACAAGAGACCCAGTACTTC.

The chain employs TRBV12-5 and TRBJ1-1; TRBD1 might be the D (6 bases). Germline CDR1 is LGHNT and CDR2 is FRNRAP. V was pared by 4 bases and J by 0 bases, with 18 bases between. The CDR3 spans 17 residues. The CDR3 loop reads CASGSTHGQLLNTEAFF. CDR3 nucleotides: TGTGCTAGTGGTTCGACCCACGGACAGCTCTTGAACACTGAAGCTTTCTTT.

The rearrangement joins TRBV28 to TRBJ2-7, with TRBD2 matching over 8 bases. The J segment lost 2 bases and the V segment lost 4 bases, leaving 4 bases of the junction unmatched. The CDR3 runs 14 residues. Germline values: CDR1 MDHEN, CDR2 SYDVKM. The CDR3 DNA reads TGTGCCAGCAGTTCGACTAGCGTGGCCTACGAGCAGTACTTC. Amino acid sequence: CASSSTSVAYEQYF.

The V and J genes are TRBV6-5 and TRBJ2-1; 9 positions agree with TRBD2. V was clipped by 3 bases and J by 6 bases; unmatched bases: 9. This CDR3 is 16 amino acids long. Germline assignment: CDR1 MNHEY and CDR2 SVGAGI. CDR3 in amino acids: CASSYPLAGVGNEQFF. DNA of the CDR3: TGTGCCAGCAGTTATCCATTAGCGGGAGTAGGCAATGAGCAGTTCTTC.

This clone was seen a single time. The chain carries TRBV5-1 and TRBJ1-1; D gene ambiguous. CDR3 length equals 14 residues. Germline-derived CDR1 and CDR2 are SGHRS and YFSETQ. V was clipped by 2 bases and J by 4 bases, with 12 bases between them. The CDR3 is CASSFLAGGTEAFF. CDR3 in DNA: TGCGCCAGCAGCTTTCTCGCGGGAGGCACTGAAGCTTTCTTT.

V usage is TRBV28 and J usage is TRBJ2-7; D possibly corresponds to TRBD1 (6 bases). V was shortened by 5 bases and J by 3 bases, with 14 bases between the two germline ends. This CDR3 is built from 14 residues. Per the germline V gene, CDR1 is MDHEN and CDR2 is SYDVKM. The CDR3 DNA follows: TGTGCCAGCAGTCCGCGACAGGAATACTACGAGCAGTACTTC. This gives the protein CASSPRQEYYEQYF.

This clone is a singleton in its sample. This chain joins TRBV7-9 and TRBJ2-3; TRBD1 matches 8 bases. The CDR3 totals 14 residues. Germline V gene sequence: CDR1 SEHNR, CDR2 FQNEAQ (reference sequence). Trimming took 5 bases from V and 6 from J; bases not matched to a gene: 7. The CDR3 sequence is CASSVGQGPDTQYF. The DNA of the CDR3 is TGTGCCAGCAGCGTAGGACAGGGCCCGGATACGCAGTATTTT. Full variable domain (missing parts from reference TRBV7-9 and TRBJ2-3): DTGVSQNPRHKITKRGQNVTFRCDPISEHNRLYWYRQTLGQGPEFLTYFQNEAQLEKSRLLSDRFSAERPKGSFSTLEIQRTEQGDSAMYLCASSVGQGPDTQYFGPGTRLTVL.

The gene calls are TRBV2 and TRBJ1-5; no definite D call. This CDR3 has 14 residues. V was trimmed by 5 bases and J by 6 bases, leaving 14 bases between them. Germline V gene lookup returns CDR1 SNHLY and CDR2 FYNNEI. CDR3 loop: CASSIQSSSQPQHF. CDR3 nucleotide sequence: TGTGCCAGCAGTATACAGAGTTCGAGTCAGCCCCAGCATTTT.

The chain is built from TRBV2 and TRBJ2-7; D is unclear. CDR1 and CDR2 (germline): SNHLY, FYNNEI. V was pared by 4 bases and J by 3 bases, with 19 bases between. This CDR3 spans 16 amino acids. CDR3 sequence reads: CASSGYSFFEGYEQYF. The CDR3 region has the DNA TGTGCCAGCAGTGGGTACAGCTTTTTCGAAGGCTACGAGCAGTACTTC. Full variable domain (outside the CDR3, taken from reference TRBV2 and TRBJ2-7): EPEVTQTPSHQVTQMGQEVILRCVPISNHLYFYWYRQILGQKVEFLVSFYNNEISEKSEIFDDQFSVERPDGSNFTLKIRSTKLEDSAMYFCASSGYSFFEGYEQYFGPGTRLTVT.

This clone appeared once. The V call is TRBV5-4, the J call TRBJ2-5, with 10 bases identical to TRBD1. This CDR3 has 13 residues. Looked up from germline, CDR1 is SGHNT and CDR2 is YYREEE (reference sequence). V trimming: 3 bases; J trimming: 5 bases; junction bases outside the gene matches: 1. CDR3 DNA: TGTGCCAGCAGCTGGACAGGGGGGGAGACCCAGTACTTC. Its translation is CASSWTGGETQYF.

The rearrangement joins TRBV6-2 or TRBV6-3 to TRBJ1-4; 10 bases line up with TRBD1. The J segment lost 8 bases and the V segment lost 4 bases, leaving 4 bases of the junction unmatched. CDR1 is MNHEY and CDR2 is SVGEGT in the germline V gene. This CDR3 region has 14 residues. The DNA for the CDR3 is TGTGCCAGCAGTTTCGGACAGGGGGTCGAAAAACTGTTTTTT. Amino acids: CASSFGQGVEKLFF.

The chain links TRBV9 to TRBJ2-1, with 7 bases that match TRBD2. In germline, CDR1 is SGDLS, CDR2 YYNGEE. J lost 0 bases, V lost 5 bases, and 5 bases had no gene match. This CDR3 is built from 15 residues. The DNA for the CDR3 is TGTGCCAGCAGGAGGGGCGGGAGCTCCTACAATGAGCAGTTCTTC. This gives the protein CASRRGGSSYNEQFF.

The V and J genes are TRBV7-8 and TRBJ2-7; D uncertain. Germline V gene sequence: CDR1 SGHVS, CDR2 FQNEAQ. CDR3 length: 12 residues. Trimming took off 1 base at V and 11 bases at J, with 12 bases between the two ends. The CDR3 nucleotides are TGTGCCAGCAGCTTAGTGGGCAGCATGGAGTACTTC. Translating gives CASSLVGSMEYF.

J is TRBJ1-2 and V is TRBV2; TRBD1 matches 8 bases. Germline lookup yields CDR1 SNHLY and CDR2 FYNNEI. The CDR3 is 18 amino acids. V lost 6 bases and J lost 3; bases outside the gene matches: 18. This chain's CDR3 is CASSEGLRDRISYYGYTF. In nucleotides, the CDR3 is TGTGCCAGCAGCGAGGGGCTAAGGGACAGGATATCCTACTATGGCTACACCTTC.

This chain uses TRBV9 with TRBJ1-2; perhaps TRBD1 as D (6 bases). Germline loops: CDR1 SGDLS, CDR2 YYNGEE. This CDR3 region has 15 residues. With 0 bases removed from V and 9 bases from J, the gap between germline ends came to 18 bases. Here the CDR3 reads CASSVGTRGRVSYTF. In DNA form, the CDR3 reads TGTGCCAGCAGCGTAGGGACGCGGGGGCGTGTGAGCTACACCTTC.

CDR3 in DNA: TGCAGCGTTGAAGAAGGGGGACAGGGAGGCAAAGCTTTCTTT. Translating gives CSVEEGGQGGKAFF. The V and J genes are TRBV29-1 and TRBJ1-1, with TRBD1 matching over 9 bases. The CDR3 runs to 14 residues. Germline V gene lookup returns CDR1 SQVTM and CDR2 ANQGSEA. V was clipped by 0 bases and J by 9 bases; unmatched bases: 8.

The V and J genes are TRBV5-1 and TRBJ2-7; 9 nucleotides align to TRBD1. V gave up 2 bases and J gave up 2 bases; unmatched junction bases: 8. The length of the CDR3 is 16 residues. Germline CDR1 is SGHRS and CDR2 is YFSETQ. The CDR3 loop is CASSFGGTGPPYEQYF. For the CDR3, the DNA is TGCGCCAGCAGCTTCGGGGGGACAGGGCCTCCCTACGAGCAGTACTTC.

The rearrangement joins TRBV5-4 to TRBJ2-7; the match to TRBD1 covers 9 bases. Losses at the gene ends were 3 bases for V and 6 bases for J; bases not matched to a gene: 4. The germline gives CDR1 SGHNT, CDR2 YYREEE (reference sequence). The CDR3 runs to 13 residues. Here the CDR3 DNA reads TGTGCCAGCAGCTCCGGGACAGGGCGCGAGCAGTACTTC. Translation gives CASSSGTGREQYF.

The gene calls are TRBV5-1 and TRBJ2-3, with 7 bases lining up with TRBD1. With 2 bases clipped from V and 7 bases from J, the junction kept 16 bases outside the gene matches. The CDR3 has 17 amino acids. Germline CDR1 SGHRS, CDR2 YFSETQ. CDR3 sequence: CASSFEVTGAARYTQYF. CDR3 coding DNA: TGCGCCAGCAGCTTCGAAGTTACAGGGGCCGCGAGATATACGCAGTATTTT.

The chain combines TRBV2 with TRBJ1-1; D gene unclear. V lost 7 bases, J lost 2 bases, and 8 bases lay in between. Germline CDR1 SNHLY, CDR2 FYNNEI. The CDR3 length is 12 residues. DNA of the CDR3: TGTGCCAGCAAGCACAGCAACACTGAAGCTTTCTTT. Translating it yields CASKHSNTEAFF.

The chain combines TRBV2 with TRBJ2-7; 9 positions match TRBD2. Germline-derived CDR1 and CDR2 are SNHLY and FYNNEI. V lost 1 base, J lost 1 base, and 2 bases stayed unmatched. The CDR3 consists of 15 residues. CDR3 DNA sequence: TGTGCCAGCAGTGAAGGACTAGCGGCTTCCTACGAGCAGTACTTC. This encodes CASSEGLAASYEQYF. Looking up the rest from reference TRBV2 and TRBJ2-7 gives the full variable domain: EPEVTQTPSHQVTQMGQEVILRCVPISNHLYFYWYRQILGQKVEFLVSFYNNEISEKSEIFDDQFSVERPDGSNFTLKIRSTKLEDSAMYFCASSEGLAASYEQYFGPGTRLTVT.

The chain is built from TRBV30 and TRBJ1-2, with D possibly being TRBD1 (6 bases). The CDR3 totals 12 residues. V dropped 3 bases and J dropped 8 bases, with 13 bases sitting between them. Germline V gene data show CDR1 as GTSNPN and CDR2 as SVGIG (reference sequence). CDR3 amino acids: CAWSANREGYTF. The CDR3 coding sequence is TGTGCCTGGAGCGCAAACAGGGAGGGCTACACCTTC.